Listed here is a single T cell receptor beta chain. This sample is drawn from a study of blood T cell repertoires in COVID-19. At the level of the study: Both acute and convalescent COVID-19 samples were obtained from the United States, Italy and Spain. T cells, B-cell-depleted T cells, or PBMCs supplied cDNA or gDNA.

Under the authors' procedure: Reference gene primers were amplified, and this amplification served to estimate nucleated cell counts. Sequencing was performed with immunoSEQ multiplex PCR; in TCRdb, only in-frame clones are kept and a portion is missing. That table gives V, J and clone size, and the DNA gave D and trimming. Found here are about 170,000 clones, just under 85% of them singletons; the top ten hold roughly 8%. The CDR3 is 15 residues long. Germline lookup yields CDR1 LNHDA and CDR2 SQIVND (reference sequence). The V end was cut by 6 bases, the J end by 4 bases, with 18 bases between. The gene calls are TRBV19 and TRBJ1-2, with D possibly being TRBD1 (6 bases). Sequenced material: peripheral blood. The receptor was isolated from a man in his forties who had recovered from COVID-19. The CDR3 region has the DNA TGTGCCAGTAGGACCGACAGCGGGGGCACCTATGGCTACACCTTC. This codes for CASRTDSGGTYGYTF.